This T cell receptor (beta chain) was documented in a study of beta chain features in type 1 diabetes. Investigators reverse transcribed all isolated RNA, so they sequenced expressed TCRB transcripts. Clones were read by immunoSEQ multiplex PCR, and TCRdb kept only the in-frame ones, dropping some. The data hold about half a million clones, with 11% observed a single time. This clone was counted between two and nine times. The germline V gene has CDR1 SGHAT and CDR2 FQNNGV. The CDR3 extends over 16 amino acids. V lost 4 bases and J lost 4; bases outside the gene matches: 6. One heparinised blood draw, averaging roughly 120 mL, came from each donor.

The sample comprised naive CD4+ T cells from blood. The origin of this receptor is a woman aged 18-29 years in good health. The chain links TRBV11-2 to TRBJ2-7, with 14 nucleotides matching TRBD2. The CDR3 protein is CASSSGTSGRVYEQYF. For the CDR3, the DNA is TGTGCCAGCAGCTCTGGGACTAGCGGGAGAGTGTACGAGCAGTACTTC.